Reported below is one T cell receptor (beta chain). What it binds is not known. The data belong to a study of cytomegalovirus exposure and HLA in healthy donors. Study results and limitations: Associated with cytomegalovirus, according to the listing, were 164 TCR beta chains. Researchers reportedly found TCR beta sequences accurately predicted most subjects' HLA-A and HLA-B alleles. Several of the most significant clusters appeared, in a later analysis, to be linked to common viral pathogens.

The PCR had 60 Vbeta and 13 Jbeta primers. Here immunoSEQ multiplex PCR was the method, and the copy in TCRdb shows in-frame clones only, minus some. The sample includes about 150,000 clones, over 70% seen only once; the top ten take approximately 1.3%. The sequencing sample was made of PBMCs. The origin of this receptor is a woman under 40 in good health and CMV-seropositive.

The CDR3 sequence is CAWSGAGGPDTQYF. CDR3 nucleotides: TGTGCCTGGAGCGGAGCGGGAGGGCCAGATACGCAGTATTTT. The chain joins TRBV30 to TRBJ2-3; TRBD2 agrees at 10 bases. The CDR3 is 14 residues long. Germline-derived CDR1 and CDR2 are GTSNPN and SVGIG (reference sequence). Losses at the gene ends were 3 bases for V and 4 bases for J; bases not matched to a gene: 4.